This passage covers 24 T cell receptor beta chains from one sample sequenced in a study of T-cell memory formation after mild COVID-19. TCRdb used MiXCR to reprocess the 5' RACE reads, holding one entry per CDR3 protein. Of about 90,000 distinct CDR3 sequences in the sample, roughly 16% were seen once. The sequenced sample consisted of PBMCs or a T cell subset sorted from them (not recorded which). The receptors here all came from a man in his late teens or twenties who had mild COVID-19 (a few samples of this study predate the infection). Cell type and time point are not known.

The chain has TRBV7-2 and TRBJ1-5; D gene uncertain. Trimming shortened V by 5 bases and J by 0 bases, and 14 bases separated the two germline ends. This CDR3 is 16 amino acids long. Germline assignment: CDR1 SGHTA and CDR2 FQGNSA. CDR3 sequence: CASSPDGRLSNQPQHF. The CDR3 DNA sequence: TGTGCCAGCAGCCCCGACGGAAGACTTAGCAATCAGCCCCAGCATTTT.

This clonotype has only a few counts. V gene TRBV7-9 combines with J gene TRBJ2-7; the D is unclear. Trimming stripped 5 bases from V and 7 bases from J, with 9 bases between. This CDR3 has 11 residues. Germline V gives CDR1 SEHNR, CDR2 FQNEAQ (reference sequence). CDR3 nucleotide sequence: TGTGCCAGCAGCGGGCCCCGGGAGCAGTACTTC. Encoded protein: CASSGPREQYF.

This clonotype has a count of ten or more. The chain employs TRBV29-1 and TRBJ2-5; D is unresolved. V shed 4 bases and J shed 4 bases, with 10 bases lying between them. Germline V lookup: CDR1 SQVTM, CDR2 ANQGSEA. The length of the CDR3 is 12 residues. CDR3: CSVGVGGETQYF. CDR3 DNA: TGCAGCGTTGGGGTGGGTGGAGAGACCCAGTACTTC.

This clonotype appeared a few times. This chain uses TRBV10-3 with TRBJ1-1; possible D gene TRBD1, 6 bases. V lost 6 bases and J 1 base, leaving 12 bases between the germline ends. There are 14 residues in the CDR3. Germline CDR1 is ENHRY and CDR2 is SYGVKD. The CDR3 is CAIRLTGWNTEAFF. The CDR3 DNA sequence: TGTGCCATCAGGTTGACAGGCTGGAACACTGAAGCTTTCTTT.

The CDR3 loop reads CASSLSRQGMINEQFF. CDR3 in DNA: TGTGCCAGCAGTTTATCGAGGCAGGGGATGATCAATGAGCAGTTCTTC. This chain joins TRBV27 and TRBJ2-1; a weak D match, TRBD1 (6 bases). The CDR3 extends over 16 amino acids. Germline-derived CDR1 and CDR2 are MNHEY and SMNVEV (reference sequence). The V end was cut by 0 bases, the J end by 6 bases, with 15 bases between.

The rearrangement links TRBV7-8 to TRBJ2-1, with TRBD2 matching over 8 bases. V shed 5 bases and J 4 bases; nucleotides not matched to a gene: 10. The CDR3 sequence is 16 residues long. CDR1 and CDR2 from the germline V gene are SGHVS and FQNEAQ. As DNA, the CDR3 is TGTGCCAGCAGCCTCCTTCGGGGGGGGTTTTACAATGAGCAGTTCTTC. Its protein product is CASSLLRGGFYNEQFF.

This clonotype was picked up one time. The CDR3 spells CAWSYQGQVGEQYF. CDR3 DNA sequence: TGTGCCTGGAGTTATCAGGGACAGGTCGGCGAGCAGTACTTC. V and J are TRBV30 and TRBJ2-7, with TRBD1 matching over 8 bases. The V segment lost 2 bases and the J segment 6 bases; nucleotides outside the gene matches: 9. The CDR3 loop spans 14 amino acids. Germline V gene lookup returns CDR1 GTSNPN and CDR2 SVGIG (reference sequence).

In this sample, this clonotype turned up a few times. The genes are TRBV20-1 and TRBJ1-5; D is possibly TRBD1 (6 bases). The V end was cut by 2 bases, the J end by 6 bases, with 11 bases between. This CDR3 comprises 13 residues. The germline CDR1 and CDR2 sequences are DFQATT and SNEGSKA (reference sequence). The DNA of the CDR3 is TGCAGTGCTAGATCAGGGGAGAGTCAGCCCCAGCATTTT. Translation: CSARSGESQPQHF.

The chain recombines TRBV4-1 with TRBJ2-5; 12 bases agree with TRBD2. V dropped 1 base and J dropped 5; count of bases not matched to a gene: 5. The CDR3 spans 16 residues. CDR1 and CDR2 from the germline V gene are MGHRA and YSYEKL. CDR3 protein: CASSQGPGLAGETQYF. The CDR3 DNA reads TGCGCCAGCAGCCAAGGCCCGGGACTAGCGGGCGAGACCCAGTACTTC.

This clonotype has only a few counts. The gene calls are TRBV12-3 or TRBV12-4 and TRBJ2-2; D is tentatively TRBD1 or TRBD2 (5 bases each). The CDR3 spans 11 residues. The CDR3 loop reads CVGGGSGELFF. The DNA for the CDR3 is TGTGTCGGTGGGGGTTCCGGGGAGCTGTTTTTT.

V is TRBV6-5 and J is TRBJ1-4, with D unclear. V lost 0 bases to trimming and J lost 5 bases, with 10 bases between them. There are 15 residues in the CDR3. Germline V CDR1 and CDR2: MNHEY, SVGAGI. CDR3: CASSYSSGLNEKLFF. The DNA of the CDR3 is TGTGCCAGCAGTTACTCGTCCGGGTTGAATGAAAAACTGTTTTTT.

This clonotype has a count of ten or more. This chain uses TRBV25-1 with TRBJ2-1, with a possible D match to TRBD1 (6 bases). Germline V gene sequence: CDR1 MGHDK, CDR2 SYGVNS. V lost 4 bases and J 0 bases, leaving 22 bases between the germline ends. The CDR3 runs 19 residues. CDR3 protein: CASSAPRGPTPGSYNEQFF. The CDR3 DNA is TGTGCCAGCAGTGCTCCCAGGGGCCCTACCCCAGGCTCCTACAATGAGCAGTTCTTC.

V is TRBV7-2 and J is TRBJ2-7; 7 bases align to TRBD2. The CDR3 loop spans 15 amino acids. Germline CDR1 and CDR2: SGHTA and FQGNSA. The junction had 5 bases not matched to a gene; V was cut back by 0 bases and J by 3 bases. The CDR3 bases are TGTGCCAGCAGCTTAGCGGGAGGGGAGGGCTACGAGCAGTACGTC. It codes for CASSLAGGEGYEQYV.

The chain carries TRBV2 and TRBJ2-7; 7 nucleotides line up with TRBD1. The J segment lost 6 bases and the V segment lost 4 bases, leaving 6 bases of the junction unmatched. CDR3 size: 13 residues. The germline gives CDR1 SNHLY, CDR2 FYNNEI. The CDR3 protein is CASSGDSYVEQYF. The CDR3 DNA follows: TGTGCCAGCAGTGGGGACAGTTACGTCGAGCAGTACTTC.

V and J are TRBV19 and TRBJ2-1; D gene ambiguous. CDR1 and CDR2 (germline): LNHDA, SQIVND (reference sequence). The CDR3 consists of 16 residues. Trimming left V 1 base short and J 1 base short, with 11 bases between. CDR3 DNA: TGTGCCAGTAGTATAGTTTGGTCCGGGTCCTACAATGAGCAGTTCTTC. Encoded protein: CASSIVWSGSYNEQFF.

This clonotype was picked up a small number of times. The V call is TRBV7-2, the J call TRBJ2-3; D perhaps matches TRBD2 (6 bases). This CDR3 is 15 amino acids long. Between the trimmed V and J ends, which lost 6 bases and 0 bases, there was a span of 13 bases. Germline lookup yields CDR1 SGHTA and CDR2 FQGNSA. In nucleotides, the CDR3 is TGTGCCAGCAGGACCCAAGCGGGTAGCACAGATACGCAGTATTTT. Protein sequence: CASRTQAGSTDTQYF.

The genes are TRBV12-3 or TRBV12-4 and TRBJ2-3; TRBD2 aligns across 10 bases. V was pared by 6 bases and J by 5 bases, with 17 bases of the junction left unmatched. This CDR3 has 18 residues. The CDR3 DNA is TGTGCCAGCAGCTCCCCTAGTGGAGCGGGGGGGCCCCGAGATACGCAGTATTTT. It codes for CASSSPSGAGGPRDTQYF.

Only a few counts were recorded for this clonotype. The V gene is TRBV2, the J gene TRBJ2-7; D gene ambiguous. The length of the CDR3 is 10 residues. V shed 5 bases and J shed 6 bases, with 5 bases lying between them. Germline V gene data show CDR1 as SNHLY and CDR2 as FYNNEI. The CDR3 here is CASSRGEQYV. DNA of the CDR3: TGTGCCAGCAGTAGAGGCGAGCAGTACGTC.

This clonotype was seen a few times. The chain combines TRBV5-6 with TRBJ2-1; weak D call: TRBD2 (6 bases). The germline CDR1 and CDR2 sequences are SGHDT and YYEEEE. This CDR3 is built from 16 residues. Trimming removed 4 bases at V and 8 bases at J, with 22 bases between. The DNA of the CDR3 is TGTGCCAGCAGCGTAAGGAGGGGATATTCAAGGGATGAGCAGTTCTTC. Its translation is CASSVRRGYSRDEQFF.

This clonotype was seen a handful of times. The chain is built from TRBV4-1 and TRBJ2-5, with D perhaps matching TRBD2 (6 bases). The CDR3 is 14 amino acids. V dropped 2 bases and J dropped 5 bases, with 12 bases sitting between them. Germline CDR1 MGHRA, CDR2 YSYEKL. In DNA, the CDR3 is TGCGCCAGCAGCCAATATGCGGGAATGGAGACCCAGTACTTC. Its translation: CASSQYAGMETQYF.

The rearrangement joins TRBV4-3 to TRBJ1-2, with D possibly TRBD1 on 5 matching bases. V lost 0 bases to trimming and J lost 4 bases, with 15 bases between them. The V gene's germline CDR1 is LGHNA and CDR2 YSLEER. This CDR3 has 16 residues. CDR3 DNA sequence: TGCGCCAGCAGCCAAGATCGGGACGCGGCGGGCTATGGCTACACCTTC. Protein sequence: CASSQDRDAAGYGYTF.

This clonotype was counted between two and nine times. The chain is built from TRBV6-5 and TRBJ2-7, with D tentatively TRBD1 or TRBD2 (6 bases each). This CDR3 spans 14 amino acids. Trimming removed 6 bases from V and 2 bases from J, with 14 bases in between. CDR1 MNHEY and CDR2 SVGAGI come from the germline V gene. The DNA of the CDR3 is TGTGCCAGCAGCCTGAACGGGGGCCCCTACGAGCAGTACTTC. Translating gives CASSLNGGPYEQYF.

The chain combines TRBV3-1 with TRBJ2-7, with 8 bases matching TRBD1. The CDR3 is 13 amino acids. Germline assignment: CDR1 LGHDT and CDR2 YNNKEL (reference sequence). With 8 bases clipped from V and 0 bases from J, the junction kept 3 bases outside the gene matches. The DNA of the CDR3 is TGTGCCAGCGCCGGGACAGGCTCCTACGAGCAGTACTTC. As protein: CASAGTGSYEQYF.

This sequence joins TRBV7-9 and TRBJ2-5; 9 nucleotides match TRBD1. With 5 bases clipped from V and 5 bases from J, the junction kept 9 bases outside the gene matches. The CDR3 spans 15 residues. Germline V gene data show CDR1 as SEHNR and CDR2 as FQNEAQ (reference sequence). CDR3 in amino acids: CASSPGGQGQETQYF. CDR3 DNA sequence: TGTGCCAGCAGCCCTGGCGGACAGGGGCAGGAGACCCAGTACTTC. Supplemented by reference TRBV7-9 and TRBJ2-5, the full variable domain reads DTGVSQNPRHKITKRGQNVTFRCDPISEHNRLYWYRQTLGQGPEFLTYFQNEAQLEKSRLLSDRFSAERPKGSFSTLEIQRTEQGDSAMYLCASSPGGQGQETQYFGPGTRLLVL.